This T cell receptor beta chain originates from a study of CD8 T cells in Susac syndrome. Study information: At the time their blood was drawn, patients with Susac syndrome were either therapy-naive, on corticosteroids (with some of them also receiving intravenous immunoglobulin), or on intravenous immunoglobulin alone. Study observations and caveats: The study recognized that its TCR sequencing and HLA analysis covered a relatively small number of individuals.

The V gene's germline CDR1 is LNHNV and CDR2 YYDKDF (reference sequence). The V gene lost 5 bases and the J gene lost 2 bases, with 10 bases spanning the gap. The CDR3 consists of 14 residues. Note on this clonotype: The antigen remains unidentified.

cDNA came from about 0.5 to 1 ug RNA primed by random hexamers. TCRdb reprocessed the immunoSEQ multiplex PCR reads via MiXCR and lists one record per CDR3 protein. The sample lists 150,000 or so distinct CDR3 sequences; 90% to 96% were seen once. V gene TRBV15 combines with J gene TRBJ1-5, with D hard to call. Sequencing input: CD4+ T cells from PBMCs. The source is a human donor with Susac syndrome. The CDR3 DNA reads as TGTGCCACCAGCCTAGACATTGGCAATCAGCCCCAGCATTTT. It encodes CATSLDIGNQPQHF.